This T cell receptor (beta chain) was recorded in a study of T cells in tuberculosis (dated by TCRdb to the late 2010s). For the study in its entirety: In the study, CD1B tetramers and high-throughput TCR immunosequencing were combined to characterize T cells specific for the mycobacterial lipid antigen glucose monomycolate (GMM). IGRA-negative adolescents, IGRA-positive adolescents with latent tuberculosis and adults with active tuberculosis, roughly ten per group, were compared in a South African clinical cohort. PBMC from patients with active tuberculosis were archived either before the start of standard anti-tuberculosis treatment or within 7 days of starting that treatment.

The time point label corresponds to: new active TB diagnosis, blood taken before or within 7 days of starting treatment. Active tuberculosis patients were HIV-seronegative South African adults aged 18 years or older with a new diagnosis. Confirmation of active tuberculosis was obtained by positive sputum smear microscopy and/or positive M. tuberculosis culture. Immunosequencing was performed on unsorted cryopreserved PBMC, with 100,000 or so T cells per clinical donor covered on average. This clone has a handful of counts. Its antigen is currently not known. It has no much larger one-base neighbor in the sample; base qualities were not kept. TCR libraries were generated with the immunoSEQ multiplex PCR assay, using TCR-beta and/or TCR-alpha/delta assays for each sample. The amplified TCR libraries were sequenced using the Illumina high-throughput platform. For the original study's pipeline: Clustering and dimensionality reduction were performed using pairwise TCRdist distances among GMM-specific receptors from ex vivo sorted or in vitro expanded T cells. Each clinical repertoire was assigned a mean NN-distance score, defined as the average TCRdist to the nearest 10% of tetramer-positive reference sequences. GEM TCR motif frequency was calculated as the fraction of unique TCRs that matched known GEM sequences in V/J usage and CDR3 length. Active tuberculosis was classified by linear discriminant analysis with leave-one-out cross-validation, implemented in scikit-learn. The clones in this table, taken by TCRdb from immuneACCESS, are in-frame only. Not every clone is retained; where verified, under half of the shortfall comes from an unresolved V gene, and the cause of the rest is unknown. For V, J and clone size, that table is used; D and trimming come from the DNA. Recorded for this sample are tens of thousands of clones; approximately 85% of them occurred a single time. About 16% of the sample goes to the ten largest clones.

The investigation overall reported the following: Smaller mean NN-distances to GMM-specific TCRs were observed in active tuberculosis TCR-alpha repertoires than in IGRA-negative controls, suggesting clonal expansion of GMM-specific TCRs. An accuracy of approximately 90% (AUROC around 0.87) was reached by a classifier using the diverse GMM-specific repertoire, compared with 70% accuracy when GEM motif frequencies were used. Which clinical samples got chosen depended on the availability of cryopreserved specimens, and the active tuberculosis cases were adults, whereas the controls were adolescents. Shorter CDR3-alpha lengths in active tuberculosis patients partly drove the smaller NN-distances, and the TCR-beta difference was not statistically significant.

The germline V end is reduced by 4 bases and the J end by 5 bases; junction bases left unmatched: 5. For CDR1 and CDR2, the germline V gene (reference sequence) lists SGHNT and YYREEE. Inclusive of the bounding cysteine and phenylalanine, the CDR3 is 15 residues long. The DNA shown is the 45-base CDR3, in frame from base 1. The source of this sequence is an adult with tuberculosis. The sample here was PBMCs, taken at tuberculosis diagnosis. Rearrangement joined TRBV5-4 to TRBJ2-1; TRBD2 fits 11 bases in the junction. The CDR3 is CASSLELAGDNEQFF. The DNA sequence reads TGTGCCAGCAGCCTTGAACTAGCGGGGGACAATGAGCAGTTCTTC.